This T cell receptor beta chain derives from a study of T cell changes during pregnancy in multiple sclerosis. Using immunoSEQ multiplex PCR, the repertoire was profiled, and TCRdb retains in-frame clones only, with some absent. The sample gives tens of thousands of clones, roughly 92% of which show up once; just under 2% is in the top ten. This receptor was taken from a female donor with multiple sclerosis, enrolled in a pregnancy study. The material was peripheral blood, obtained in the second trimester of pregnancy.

This CDR3 is CASSLGQYTEAFF. CDR3 coding DNA: TGTGCCAGCAGCTTAGGGCAGTACACTGAAGCTTTCTTT. The rearrangement joins TRBV7-2 to TRBJ1-1; D is undetermined. Germline V lookup: CDR1 SGHTA, CDR2 FQGNSA. The CDR3 is 13 residues long. V shed 1 base and J shed 3 bases, with 6 bases lying between them.